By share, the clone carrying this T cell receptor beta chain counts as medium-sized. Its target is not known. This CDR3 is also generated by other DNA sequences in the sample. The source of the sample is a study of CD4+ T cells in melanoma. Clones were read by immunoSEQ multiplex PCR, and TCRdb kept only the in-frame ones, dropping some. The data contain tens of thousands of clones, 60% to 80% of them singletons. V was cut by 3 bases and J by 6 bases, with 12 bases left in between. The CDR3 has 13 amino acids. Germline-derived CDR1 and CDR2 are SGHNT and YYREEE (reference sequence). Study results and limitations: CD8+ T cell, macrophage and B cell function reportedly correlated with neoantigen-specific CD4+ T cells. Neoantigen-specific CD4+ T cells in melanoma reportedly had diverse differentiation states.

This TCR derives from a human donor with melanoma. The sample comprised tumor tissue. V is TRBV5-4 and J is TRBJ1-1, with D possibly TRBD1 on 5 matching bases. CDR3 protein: CASSWKGVAEAFF. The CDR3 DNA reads TGTGCCAGCAGCTGGAAAGGGGTCGCTGAAGCTTTCTTT.